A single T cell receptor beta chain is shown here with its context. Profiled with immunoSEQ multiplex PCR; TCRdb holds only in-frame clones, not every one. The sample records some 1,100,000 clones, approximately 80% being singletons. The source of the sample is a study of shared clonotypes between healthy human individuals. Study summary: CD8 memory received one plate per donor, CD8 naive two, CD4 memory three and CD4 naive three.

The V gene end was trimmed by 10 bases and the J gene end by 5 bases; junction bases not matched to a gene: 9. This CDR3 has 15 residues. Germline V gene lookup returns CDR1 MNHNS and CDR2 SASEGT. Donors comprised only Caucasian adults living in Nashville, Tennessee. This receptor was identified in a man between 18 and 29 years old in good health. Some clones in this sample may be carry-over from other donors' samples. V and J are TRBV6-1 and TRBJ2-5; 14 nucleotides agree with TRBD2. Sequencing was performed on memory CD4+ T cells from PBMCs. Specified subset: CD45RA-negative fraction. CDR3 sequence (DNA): TGTGCCACCCAGACTAGCGGGAGGGCCGAGGAGACCCAGTACTTC. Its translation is CATQTSGRAEETQYF.